This T cell receptor beta chain was identified during a study of tissue T cells after allogeneic stem cell transplantation. Study-level findings and limits: Anatomically similar tissues had similar TCR repertoires within each patient. In patients and mice, blood and spleen missed much of tissue repertoire.

Clones were read by immunoSEQ multiplex PCR, and TCRdb kept only the in-frame ones, dropping some. The sample carries tens of thousands of clones, 73% recorded once. Worth noting for this clone: Its antigen remains unknown.

The CDR3 length is 16 residues. The germline V gene has CDR1 SGHVS and CDR2 FNYEAQ. V was clipped by 1 base and J by 3 bases; unmatched bases: 5. Sample: tissue from the ileum, taken at autopsy. This receptor was identified in a female donor at least 60 years old with lung cancer. This chain uses TRBV7-6 with TRBJ2-5; 10 nucleotides match TRBD2. The CDR3 DNA is TGTGCCAGCAGCTTAGTCCACGGACTAGCGGAAGAGACCCAGTACTTC. Protein sequence: CASSLVHGLAEETQYF.